Listed below are T cell receptor beta chains from one sample, sequenced in a study of identical twins. One entry per CDR3 protein, called by TCRdb with MiXCR from the 5' RACE reads. The sample lists around 680,000 distinct CDR3 sequences, 8.5% to 9.5% occurring once. These data were likewise used in another study, on yellow fever vaccine responses in identical twins.

Material: PBMCs. The receptors stem from a woman between 18 and 29 years old in good health. Each CDR3 is given with its conserved first and last residue. The order of the fields is J gene, D gene, V gene, clone size, CDR3 protein, CDR3 DNA. The D gene is left open where the match is weak. Size values are once, few and many counts, or a class for expanded clones, and some rows have none.

j_gene: TRBJ2-1; d_gene: NA; v_gene: TRBV19; abundance: NA; CDR3aa: CASRQDSLSGMEFF; CDR3nt: TGTGCCAGTAGACAGGACTCTCTAAGTGGTATGGAGTTCTTC
j_gene: TRBJ2-6; d_gene: TRBD1; v_gene: TRBV6-1; abundance: many; CDR3aa: CASRADRGVVGANVLTF; CDR3nt: TGTGCCAGCAGGGCGGACAGGGGAGTAGTAGGGGCCAACGTCCTGACTTTC
j_gene: TRBJ2-5; d_gene: TRBD2; v_gene: TRBV20-1; abundance: NA; CDR3aa: CSARDPLAAGPETQYF; CDR3nt: TGCAGTGCTAGAGATCCCCTAGCGGCAGGGCCTGAGACCCAGTACTTC
j_gene: TRBJ2-5; d_gene: TRBD1; v_gene: TRBV13; abundance: NA; CDR3aa: CASSLSGGQYQETQYF; CDR3nt: TGTGCCAGCAGCCTCTCAGGGGGCCAGTACCAAGAGACCCAGTACTTC
j_gene: TRBJ2-3; d_gene: NA; v_gene: TRBV18; abundance: NA; CDR3aa: CASSPPLLGTQYF; CDR3nt: TGTGCCAGCTCACCCCCTCTCCTAGGTACGCAGTATTTT
j_gene: TRBJ2-1; d_gene: NA; v_gene: TRBV24-1; abundance: many; CDR3aa: CATSDSTGLDEQFF; CDR3nt: TGTGCCACCAGTGATTCCACAGGTTTAGATGAGCAGTTCTTC
j_gene: TRBJ2-1; d_gene: NA; v_gene: TRBV4-3; abundance: NA; CDR3aa: CASSQELGEQFF; CDR3nt: TGCGCCAGCAGCCAAGAATTGGGGGAGCAGTTCTTC
j_gene: TRBJ1-5; d_gene: NA; v_gene: TRBV24-1; abundance: few; CDR3aa: CATSDTGNGPQHF; CDR3nt: TGTGCCACCAGTGATACCGGTAACGGACCCCAGCATTTT
j_gene: TRBJ1-6; d_gene: NA; v_gene: TRBV5-1; abundance: few; CDR3aa: CASSQPTDESSYNSPLHF; CDR3nt: TGCGCCAGCAGCCAACCGACAGACGAGAGCTCCTATAATTCACCCCTCCACTTT
j_gene: TRBJ2-6; d_gene: TRBD1; v_gene: TRBV6-2/TRBV6-3; abundance: NA; CDR3aa: CASTQTGSGANVLTF; CDR3nt: TGTGCCAGCACCCAGACAGGGTCTGGGGCCAACGTCCTGACTTTC
j_gene: TRBJ2-1; d_gene: NA; v_gene: TRBV6-2/TRBV6-3; abundance: NA; CDR3aa: CASSLGSGQFF; CDR3nt: TGTGCCAGCAGTTTGGGGAGTGGGCAGTTCTTC
j_gene: TRBJ2-1; d_gene: NA; v_gene: TRBV9; abundance: few; CDR3aa: CASSVEGRF; CDR3nt: TGTGCCAGCAGCGTAGAGGGGAGGTTC
j_gene: TRBJ2-2; d_gene: NA; v_gene: TRBV28; abundance: NA; CDR3aa: CASSISNTGELFF; CDR3nt: TGTGCCAGCAGTATAAGTAACACCGGGGAGCTGTTTTTT
j_gene: TRBJ2-3; d_gene: TRBD2; v_gene: TRBV9; abundance: NA; CDR3aa: CASSVFSGGFDTQYF; CDR3nt: TGTGCCAGCAGCGTATTTAGCGGGGGCTTTGATACGCAGTATTTT
j_gene: TRBJ2-7; d_gene: NA; v_gene: TRBV6-5; abundance: NA; CDR3aa: CASSSVSHEQYF; CDR3nt: TGTGCCAGCAGTTCTGTCTCCCACGAGCAGTACTTC
j_gene: TRBJ1-1; d_gene: NA; v_gene: TRBV20-1; abundance: NA; CDR3aa: CSAEKQNTEAFF; CDR3nt: TGCAGTGCCGAAAAACAGAACACTGAAGCTTTCTTT
j_gene: TRBJ2-7; d_gene: TRBD1; v_gene: TRBV28; abundance: NA; CDR3aa: CASSGLDRSRLSSYEQYF; CDR3nt: TGTGCCAGCAGTGGGCTGGACAGGTCCCGTTTAAGCTCCTACGAGCAGTACTTC
j_gene: TRBJ2-1; d_gene: NA; v_gene: TRBV4-2; abundance: many; CDR3aa: CASSQDSAAISYNEQFF; CDR3nt: TGTGCCAGCAGCCAAGATAGCGCAGCAATCTCCTACAATGAGCAGTTCTTC
j_gene: TRBJ1-5; d_gene: TRBD1; v_gene: TRBV20-1; abundance: few; CDR3aa: CSAQGVGNQPQHF; CDR3nt: TGCAGTGCCCAGGGGGTGGGCAATCAGCCCCAGCATTTT
j_gene: TRBJ1-1; d_gene: NA; v_gene: TRBV7-2; abundance: NA; CDR3aa: CASRTAPNTEAFF; CDR3nt: TGTGCCAGCCGTACAGCCCCAAACACTGAAGCTTTCTTT
j_gene: TRBJ2-7; d_gene: NA; v_gene: TRBV5-1; abundance: NA; CDR3aa: CASSFSESEYEQYF; CDR3nt: TGCGCCAGCAGCTTTTCGGAGAGCGAGTACGAGCAGTACTTC
j_gene: TRBJ2-3; d_gene: NA; v_gene: TRBV10-3; abundance: few; CDR3aa: CAISGGGTDTQYF; CDR3nt: TGTGCCATCAGTGGAGGGGGAACCGATACGCAGTATTTT
j_gene: TRBJ2-2; d_gene: NA; v_gene: TRBV4-2; abundance: few; CDR3aa: CASSQQQKLVGTGELFF; CDR3nt: TGTGCCAGCAGCCAACAGCAAAAACTAGTAGGCACCGGGGAGCTGTTTTTT
j_gene: TRBJ2-7; d_gene: TRBD1; v_gene: TRBV27; abundance: NA; CDR3aa: CASSSFPGTVYEQYF; CDR3nt: TGTGCCAGCAGTTCATTCCCCGGGACAGTCTACGAGCAGTACTTC
j_gene: TRBJ2-3; d_gene: TRBD2; v_gene: TRBV6-1; abundance: few; CDR3aa: CASAGGGIDTQYF; CDR3nt: TGTGCCAGCGCGGGGGGCGGAATCGATACGCAGTATTTT
j_gene: TRBJ2-3; d_gene: NA; v_gene: TRBV7-3; abundance: many; CDR3aa: CASSFEGVQYF; CDR3nt: TGTGCCAGCAGCTTCGAGGGGGTGCAGTATTTT
j_gene: TRBJ2-7; d_gene: NA; v_gene: TRBV27; abundance: few; CDR3aa: CASSSPVEGKYF; CDR3nt: TGTGCCAGCAGTTCCCCCGTGGAGGGAAAGTACTTC
j_gene: TRBJ2-2; d_gene: NA; v_gene: TRBV7-8; abundance: NA; CDR3aa: CASSLDGRTTGELFF; CDR3nt: TGTGCCAGCAGCTTAGACGGGCGGACCACCGGGGAGCTGTTTTTT
j_gene: TRBJ2-6; d_gene: NA; v_gene: TRBV6-2/TRBV6-3; abundance: few; CDR3aa: CASSYSGSPNVLTF; CDR3nt: TGTGCCAGCAGTTACTCCGGGTCCCCCAACGTCCTGACTTTC
j_gene: TRBJ2-6; d_gene: TRBD1; v_gene: TRBV9; abundance: NA; CDR3aa: CASSPRGQGSAWANVLTF; CDR3nt: TGTGCCAGCAGCCCAAGGGGACAGGGGAGTGCATGGGCCAACGTCCTGACTTTC
j_gene: TRBJ2-2; d_gene: NA; v_gene: TRBV2; abundance: many; CDR3aa: CASSEGLTLPGELFF; CDR3nt: TGTGCCAGCAGTGAAGGATTGACCTTACCCGGGGAGCTGTTTTTT
j_gene: TRBJ2-3; d_gene: NA; v_gene: TRBV7-2; abundance: many; CDR3aa: CASSLGPTDTQYF; CDR3nt: TGTGCCAGCAGCTTAGGCCCCACAGATACGCAGTATTTT
j_gene: TRBJ2-7; d_gene: NA; v_gene: TRBV29-1; abundance: few; CDR3aa: CSVELGSAYEQYF; CDR3nt: TGCAGCGTTGAACTGGGGTCGGCCTACGAGCAGTACTTC
j_gene: TRBJ2-1; d_gene: TRBD2; v_gene: TRBV29-1; abundance: many; CDR3aa: CSVESGRSYNEQFF; CDR3nt: TGCAGCGTTGAAAGCGGGAGGAGTTACAATGAGCAGTTCTTC
j_gene: TRBJ2-1; d_gene: NA; v_gene: TRBV7-2; abundance: few; CDR3aa: CASSLEVGAGEQFF; CDR3nt: TGTGCCAGCAGCTTAGAAGTAGGGGCGGGTGAGCAGTTCTTC
j_gene: TRBJ2-2; d_gene: TRBD2; v_gene: TRBV10-3; abundance: NA; CDR3aa: CAISGLAGVGELFF; CDR3nt: TGTGCCATCAGTGGACTAGCGGGAGTCGGGGAGCTGTTTTTT
j_gene: TRBJ2-1; d_gene: NA; v_gene: TRBV10-2; abundance: many; CDR3aa: CASSEDEQFF; CDR3nt: TGCGCCAGCAGCGAAGATGAGCAGTTCTTC
j_gene: TRBJ1-1; d_gene: NA; v_gene: TRBV7-2; abundance: NA; CDR3aa: CATSRSGNTEAFF; CDR3nt: TGTGCCACCTCACGATCCGGGAACACTGAAGCTTTCTTT
j_gene: TRBJ2-6; d_gene: NA; v_gene: TRBV5-6; abundance: few; CDR3aa: CASSLEVGLAGANVLTF; CDR3nt: TGTGCCAGCAGCTTGGAGGTAGGGTTAGCTGGGGCCAACGTCCTGACTTTC
j_gene: TRBJ2-5; d_gene: NA; v_gene: TRBV7-9; abundance: few; CDR3aa: CASRPSGGGEETQYF; CDR3nt: TGTGCCAGCAGGCCGTCTGGCGGGGGCGAGGAGACCCAGTACTTC
j_gene: TRBJ2-1; d_gene: NA; v_gene: TRBV2; abundance: NA; CDR3aa: CASRSGSGHNEQFF; CDR3nt: TGTGCCAGCAGGTCCGGGAGCGGTCACAATGAGCAGTTCTTC
j_gene: TRBJ1-1; d_gene: NA; v_gene: TRBV6-5; abundance: few; CDR3aa: CASSYRPGAEAFF; CDR3nt: TGTGCCAGCAGTTACAGGCCGGGGGCTGAAGCTTTCTTT
j_gene: TRBJ2-3; d_gene: NA; v_gene: TRBV2; abundance: few; CDR3aa: CASRAQGNTDTQYF; CDR3nt: TGTGCCAGCAGAGCACAGGGTAACACAGATACGCAGTATTTT
j_gene: TRBJ2-3; d_gene: NA; v_gene: TRBV25-1; abundance: few; CDR3aa: CASSVKGVAQYF; CDR3nt: TGTGCCAGCAGTGTTAAAGGGGTGGCGCAGTATTTT
j_gene: TRBJ2-1; d_gene: NA; v_gene: TRBV6-5; abundance: NA; CDR3aa: CASSYQDGPIYPSYNEQFF; CDR3nt: TGTGCCAGCAGTTACCAGGATGGACCGATCTACCCCTCCTACAATGAGCAGTTCTTC
j_gene: TRBJ2-7; d_gene: TRBD1; v_gene: TRBV7-6; abundance: NA; CDR3aa: CASSPEVDRGGGEQYF; CDR3nt: TGTGCCAGCAGCCCCGAAGTCGACAGGGGAGGCGGCGAGCAGTACTTC
j_gene: TRBJ2-7; d_gene: TRBD2; v_gene: TRBV28; abundance: NA; CDR3aa: CASSFPGGDSYEQYF; CDR3nt: TGTGCCAGCAGTTTTCCCGGGGGGGATTCCTACGAGCAGTACTTC
j_gene: TRBJ2-7; d_gene: TRBD2; v_gene: TRBV12-3/TRBV12-4; abundance: few; CDR3aa: CASSLFDSGSSYEQYF; CDR3nt: TGTGCCAGCAGTTTATTTGATAGCGGGAGTTCCTACGAGCAGTACTTC
j_gene: TRBJ2-1; d_gene: TRBD1; v_gene: TRBV2; abundance: many; CDR3aa: CASSAGTGGHNEQFF; CDR3nt: TGTGCCAGCAGCGCCGGGACAGGGGGTCACAATGAGCAGTTCTTC
j_gene: TRBJ2-7; d_gene: TRBD1; v_gene: TRBV10-3; abundance: NA; CDR3aa: CAISESPDRGIF; CDR3nt: TGTGCCATCAGTGAGTCTCCGGACAGGGGGATCTTC
j_gene: TRBJ2-3; d_gene: TRBD1; v_gene: TRBV15; abundance: few; CDR3aa: CATSRDRTGADTQYF; CDR3nt: TGTGCCACCAGCAGGGATCGGACAGGGGCCGATACGCAGTATTTT
j_gene: TRBJ2-5; d_gene: NA; v_gene: TRBV20-1; abundance: NA; CDR3aa: CSARDWGTSQETQYF; CDR3nt: TGCAGTGCTAGAGATTGGGGAACTAGCCAAGAGACCCAGTACTTC
j_gene: TRBJ2-1; d_gene: TRBD1; v_gene: TRBV28; abundance: NA; CDR3aa: CASSSVFGTGLINEQFF; CDR3nt: TGTGCCAGCAGTTCTGTATTCGGGACAGGGCTAATAAATGAGCAGTTCTTC